These 3 T cell receptor beta chains were all obtained from the same sample, sequenced in a study of cytomegalovirus exposure and HLA in healthy donors. The study ran its PCR with 60 Vbeta and 13 Jbeta primers. Sequencing used immunoSEQ multiplex PCR; TCRdb keeps in-frame clones, though not all of them. The sample includes about 140,000 clones, 78% of them seen just once. Sequencing used PBMCs. These receptors were taken from a male donor in good health and CMV-seronegative.

This chain connects TRBV7-9 to TRBJ1-5; D ambiguous. Deletions cut 0 bases from V and 5 bases from J, with 11 bases between. The V gene's germline CDR1 is SEHNR and CDR2 FQNEAQ (reference sequence). This CDR3 has 15 amino acids. Here the CDR3 reads CASSLAWVGDQPQHF. CDR3 nucleotide sequence: TGTGCCAGCAGCTTAGCCTGGGTTGGAGATCAGCCCCAGCATTTT.

The chain couples TRBV6-5 to TRBJ2-1; TRBD1 might be the D (6 bases). Trimming pared 10 bases from V and 9 bases from J, leaving 19 bases between. Germline V gives CDR1 MNHEY, CDR2 SVGAGI. The CDR3 extends over 13 amino acids. DNA for the CDR3: TGTGCCACCTCCAGAGGGGGTAGTGGTGAGCAGTTCTTC. Protein product: CATSRGGSGEQFF.

CDR3 protein: CASTPMQAIVYEQYF. The CDR3 nucleotides read TGCGCCAGCACCCCCATGCAAGCAATTGTCTACGAGCAGTACTTC. This chain uses TRBV5-1 with TRBJ2-7; no reliable D call. CDR3 length: 15 residues. Between the trimmed V and J ends, which lost 6 bases and 3 bases, there was a span of 19 bases. From germline, CDR1 is SGHRS and CDR2 YFSETQ.